This entry is about one TCR beta chain. Its specificity is unknown. V was cut by 5 bases and J by 2 bases, with 9 bases left in between. The germline V gene encodes CDR1 SGHVS and CDR2 FNYEAQ. This CDR3 has 13 residues. The sample is drawn from a study of graft-versus-host responses after intestinal transplantation. Study context: As for transplant type, recipients had multivisceral, liver-intestinal, or isolated intestinal grafts.

Clones were read by immunoSEQ multiplex PCR, and TCRdb kept only the in-frame ones, dropping some. The sample yields about 23,000 clones, 90% seen once. Study results and caveats: Among circulating GvH clones, peak levels were associated with early post-transplant declines in HvG clones. GvH clones surfaced in recipient marrow, some emerging earlier in ileum or blood.

The genes are TRBV7-6 and TRBJ2-5; a possible D gene is TRBD2 (5 bases). Specimen: PBMCs, collected approximately 39 days after intestinal transplant. The clonotype originates from a human patient who received an intestinal transplant, so some T cells may come from the graft donor. The CDR3 loop is CASSVLGQETQYF. The CDR3 DNA reads TGTGCCAGCAGCGTACTAGGTCAAGAGACCCAGTACTTC.